This T cell receptor (beta chain) was profiled in a study of shared clonotypes between healthy human individuals (TCRdb year 2020). Regarding the research as a whole: The cohort included a few men and a couple of women between 18 and 49 years of age. Each donor's leukapheresis produced roughly between roughly 0.85 and 10 billion PBMCs. Different laboratories and diverse techniques were used to prepare libraries and sequence TCR repertoires, to increase sequencing depth and limit assay-specific biases. For each donor, three plates each were used for CD4 naive and CD4 memory, two plates were used for CD8 naive, and one plate was used for CD8 memory. Blood TCR repertoires of about 5 healthy adults were deeply sequenced to estimate repertoire size and the extent of clonotype sharing between individuals. The paper's findings and limits, for the study overall: Larger estimated clonotype richness was generally found for naive subsets than for memory subsets. Sampling was restricted to blood, and TCR repertoires in tissues likely differ from the TCR repertoires found in blood. Even with the large sequencing depth, rarefaction of the sorted-subset datasets indicated that sequencing was incomplete. Compared with non-shared clonotypes, clonotypes shared by all four sorted-subset donors had higher generation probabilities. Pairwise subsampling indicated that sequencing depth was expected to affect the degree of clonotype sharing among donors. Because the study included only a small number of donors, the genetic and exposure-history diversity represented was limited. When a handful of donors were compared, the shared fraction of clonotypes was 5% to 6.5% for naive CD4, about 4% for naive CD8, roughly 2.5% for memory CD4, and around 0.4% for memory CD8.

Using the deep immunoSEQ assay, multiplex PCR amplified TCR CDR3 regions from genomic DNA. For each cell subset, the extracted genomic DNA was distributed evenly across all wells of several immunoSEQ 96-well plates, and each plate served as one replicate. For sorted subsets, around 200 ng genomic DNA, equal to tens of thousands of T cell genomes, was loaded into each replicate PCR. Purified libraries were quantified with a Qubit 3.0 fluorometer, sized on a Bioanalyzer 2100, and re-quantified with the KAPA Library Quantification kit. A separate single-read 150-cycle Illumina NextSeq 550 flow cell was used to sequence each immunoSEQ 96-well plate. The study's processing was this. Because the immunoSEQ output included only junctional sequences and no quality scores, the filtering could not be the same as the filtering used for full-length reads. To assign V/J genes and CDR3, sequences were annotated using PyIR, a Python wrapper for IgBLAST v1.9, with IMGT germline references. Reads were filtered out if the reads had weak V/J assignments (E-value above 1e-6), no CDR3, stop codons, out-of-frame junctions, or ambiguous translated residues. V3J clonotypes were defined as sequences sharing the same inferred V gene, J gene, and CDR3 amino acid sequence. The percentage overlap between two repertoires was calculated by dividing the number of shared unique clonotypes by the size of the smaller repertoire. Three approaches were used to assess repertoire richness: RTK rarefaction, the Chao1 estimator, and Recon v2.1 estimates of unobserved clonotypes. OLGA was used to compute generation probabilities for all TCRbeta clonotypes that the gDNA method yielded from a few donors. TCRdb retrieved this table from immuneACCESS and kept in-frame rearrangements only. Not all clones are present; in checked studies, unresolved V genes account for under half, and no reason is known for the remainder. That table is the source of V, J and clone size, and D and trimming were worked out from the DNA. The sample table holds about 580,000 clones, of which roughly 98% were seen once. The ten largest make up 0.3% of the sample.

As concerns this clone: What this receptor recognizes is not known. Per-base quality was not reported, and no clone a single base away is much larger than it.

The junction carries 20 bases between V and J, which are trimmed by 4 bases and 7 bases respectively. The CDR3 contains 16 residues, cysteine and phenylalanine counted. CDR3 DNA only is kept here, 48 bases in frame from base 1. CDR1 and CDR2, per the germline V gene (reference sequence), are WNHNN and SYGVQD. For the CD8 naive samples, CD45RO-negative cells were positively selected for CCR7, yielding a CD45RA+CCR7+ population from which TemRA cells were excluded. Donors were healthy HIV-negative adults with no recently reported acute infections or vaccinations. Only Caucasian adults living in Nashville, Tennessee, USA were represented among the donors. Blood was obtained by leukapheresis, after which PBMCs were separated by Ficoll-Histopaque density gradient centrifugation and cryopreserved in liquid nitrogen vapor phase. Analytical flow cytometry was used to check the purity and quantity of each magnetically sorted T cell population. Genomic DNA was isolated from every sorted fraction and measured by UV absorbance on a Nanodrop 2000c.

The rearrangement joined TRBV10-1 to TRBJ2-1; the D gene is possibly TRBD1 or TRBD2, each agreeing over 5 bases. This receptor was taken from a man in his thirties or forties in good health. The material sequenced was naive CD8+ T cells sorted from blood. The cell subset or site label corresponds to: CD45RA+CCR7+. CDR3 region: CASSGPLGGSFNEQFF. At the DNA level, the sequence is TGCGCCAGCAGTGGACCTCTTGGGGGTTCCTTTAATGAGCAGTTCTTC.